This T cell receptor beta chain came from a study of OX40 agonist ivuxolimab in advanced cancers. The overall study: As their treatment, patients were administered ivuxolimab, an agonistic anti-OX40 (CD134) antibody.

Sequenced by immunoSEQ multiplex PCR; TCRdb stores in-frame clones only, minus some. The data show around 150,000 clones, around 93% seen once. Notes on the study in general: No determination was made of the antigen specificity of the expanded peripheral T cells.

The CDR3 is 14 residues long. CDR1 LNHDA and CDR2 SQIVND come from the germline V gene (reference sequence). V gave up 3 bases and J gave up 2 bases, with 11 bases separating them. Systemic immunosuppression or a history of autoimmune disease excluded patients. With respect to this clone: Its antigen is currently unknown.

The TCR originated in an adult with an advanced solid tumor such as melanoma, head and neck, liver or kidney cancer. The specimen comprised CD4+ or CD8+ T cells sorted from blood, sampled in a trial of the OX40 agonist ivuxolimab. V and J are TRBV19 and TRBJ2-7, with D perhaps TRBD2 (7 bases). CDR3 region: CASSMKGGPYEQYF. The DNA of the CDR3 is TGTGCCAGTAGTATGAAGGGGGGGCCCTACGAGCAGTACTTC. The variable domain in full, with the rest retrieved from reference TRBV19 and TRBJ2-7, is DGGITQSPKYLFRKEGQNVTLSCEQNLNHDAMYWYRQDPGQGLRLIYYSQIVNDFQKGDIAEGYSVSREKKESFPLTVTSAQKNPTAFYLCASSMKGGPYEQYFGPGTRLTVT.